A selection of T cell receptor beta chains follows, all from one sample in a study of T cells in Graves' hyperthyroidism and ophthalmopathy. MiXCR, run by TCRdb on the multiplex PCR reads, gives a single entry per CDR3 protein. The sample has 600,000 to 900,000 distinct CDR3 sequences, around 17% seen once. Sequencing was performed on blood. Receptors originate from a young man with Graves' hyperthyroidism. Both conserved end residues are part of each CDR3. The order of the fields is CDR3 protein, CDR3 DNA, V gene, clone size, D gene, J gene. D genes are given only for firm matches. Size is stated for part of the rows, as once, few or many counts, or as a class when the clone is expanded.

CDR3: CASNFRDGRTDTQYF
DNA: TGTGCCAGCAACTTCCGGGACGGCCGCACAGATACGCAGTATTTT
V: TRBV28
size: NA
D: NA
J: TRBJ2-3

CDR3: CASSEWGPGELFF
DNA: TGTGCCAGCAGTGAATGGGGACCCGGGGAGCTGTTTTTT
V: TRBV25-1
size: few
D: NA
J: TRBJ2-2

CDR3: CSAILAGDIYEQYF
DNA: TGCAGTGCTATCCTAGCGGGAGACATCTACGAGCAGTACTTC
V: TRBV20-1
size: NA
D: TRBD2
J: TRBJ2-7

CDR3: CASSRVGGSGANVLTF
DNA: TGTGCCAGCTCACGAGTTGGGGGCTCTGGGGCCAACGTCCTGACTTTC
V: TRBV18
size: many
D: NA
J: TRBJ2-6

CDR3: CASSLGGPRGVAGANVLTF
DNA: TGTGCCAGCAGCTTAGGGGGCCCCCGGGGGGTAGCTGGGGCCAACGTCCTGACTTTC
V: TRBV7-8
size: NA
D: TRBD2
J: TRBJ2-6

CDR3: CASSPPGGGRTDTQYF
DNA: TGTGCCAGCTCACCACCGGGGGGGGGCCGCACAGATACGCAGTATTTT
V: TRBV18
size: few
D: NA
J: TRBJ2-3

CDR3: CASSFSIRTSGILEQFF
DNA: TGTGCCAGCAGTTTCTCAATAAGGACTAGCGGGATTCTTGAGCAGTTCTTC
V: TRBV28
size: many
D: TRBD2
J: TRBJ2-1

CDR3: CASSVDRGSYNEQFF
DNA: TGTGCCAGCTCCGTGGACAGGGGATCCTACAATGAGCAGTTCTTC
V: TRBV18
size: few
D: TRBD1
J: TRBJ2-1

CDR3: CASSYYPGAYEQYF
DNA: TGCGCCAGCAGCTACTACCCGGGAGCCTACGAGCAGTACTTC
V: TRBV4-1
size: NA
D: NA
J: TRBJ2-7

CDR3: CASSPEVVSYNEQFF
DNA: TGCGCCAGCAGCCCGGAGGTTGTCTCCTACAATGAGCAGTTCTTC
V: TRBV5-1
size: NA
D: NA
J: TRBJ2-1

CDR3: CASSLALEASTDTQYF
DNA: TGTGCCAGCAGCTTAGCCTTAGAGGCTAGCACAGATACGCAGTATTTT
V: TRBV7-8
size: many
D: NA
J: TRBJ2-3

CDR3: CSARGTGRTEAFF
DNA: TGCAGTGCTAGAGGGACAGGACGCACTGAAGCTTTCTTT
V: TRBV20-1
size: many
D: TRBD1
J: TRBJ1-1

CDR3: CASSRAGGQNEQYF
DNA: TGTGCCAGCTCACGGGCGGGAGGGCAGAACGAGCAGTACTTC
V: TRBV18
size: NA
D: TRBD2
J: TRBJ2-7

CDR3: CASSLWTSGNAGELFF
DNA: TGTGCCAGCAGCCTTTGGACTAGCGGGAATGCCGGGGAGCTGTTTTTT
V: TRBV3-1
size: many
D: TRBD2
J: TRBJ2-2

CDR3: CASSLFRTSGRTYNEQFF
DNA: TGTGCCAGCAGTTTATTTAGGACTAGCGGGAGAACTTACAATGAGCAGTTCTTC
V: TRBV12-3/TRBV12-4
size: many
D: TRBD2
J: TRBJ2-1

CDR3: CASIMTGKANTEAFF
DNA: TGTGCCAGCATCATGACAGGGAAGGCGAACACTGAAGCTTTCTTT
V: TRBV28
size: NA
D: TRBD1
J: TRBJ1-1

CDR3: CASSQGTGNRPQHF
DNA: TGCGCCAGCAGCCAAGGGACGGGGAACCGGCCCCAGCATTTT
V: TRBV4-1
size: NA
D: NA
J: TRBJ1-5

CDR3: CASSPHQGPYGYTF
DNA: TGTGCCAGCAGCCCCCATCAGGGGCCGTATGGCTACACCTTC
V: TRBV12-3/TRBV12-4
size: many
D: NA
J: TRBJ1-2

CDR3: CASRAGLAYNEQFF
DNA: TGTGCCAGCAGAGCAGGGCTCGCCTACAATGAGCAGTTCTTC
V: TRBV28
size: many
D: NA
J: TRBJ2-1

CDR3: CASSLPGATEQYF
DNA: TGTGCCAGCAGTTTGCCAGGGGCTACGGAGCAGTACTTC
V: TRBV27
size: many
D: NA
J: TRBJ2-7

CDR3: CSARASATDTQYF
DNA: TGCAGTGCAAGGGCTAGCGCCACAGATACGCAGTATTTT
V: TRBV20-1
size: NA
D: NA
J: TRBJ2-3

CDR3: CAPAGGGPPGYNEQFF
DNA: TGTGCCCCCGCCGGGGGGGGTCCCCCGGGTTACAATGAGCAGTTCTTC
V: TRBV10-3
size: NA
D: TRBD2
J: TRBJ2-1

CDR3: CASSQDWGLAASEQYF
DNA: TGTGCCAGCAGCCAAGATTGGGGACTAGCGGCCTCCGAGCAGTACTTC
V: TRBV14
size: NA
D: TRBD2
J: TRBJ2-7

CDR3: CASSLTDDQPQHF
DNA: TGTGCCAGCAGCTTAACGGATGATCAGCCCCAGCATTTT
V: TRBV11-2
size: many
D: NA
J: TRBJ1-5

CDR3: CSARNRRGSETQYF
DNA: TGCAGTGCTAGGAACCGAAGGGGCTCCGAGACCCAGTACTTC
V: TRBV20-1
size: many
D: NA
J: TRBJ2-5

CDR3: CASSPRLAGQETQYF
DNA: TGTGCCAGCTCACCCCGGCTAGCGGGACAAGAGACCCAGTACTTC
V: TRBV18
size: many
D: TRBD2
J: TRBJ2-5

CDR3: CASSPGPSGRPGTGELFF
DNA: TGTGCCAGCAGCCCGGGCCCTAGCGGGAGACCGGGCACCGGGGAGCTGTTTTTT
V: TRBV5-4
size: few
D: TRBD2
J: TRBJ2-2

CDR3: CASSLFVNEQYF
DNA: TGTGCCAGCAGTCTGTTCGTCAACGAGCAGTACTTC
V: TRBV28
size: NA
D: NA
J: TRBJ2-7

CDR3: CATRSRTGTNTEAFF
DNA: TGTGCCACCAGATCCAGGACAGGAACGAACACTGAAGCTTTCTTT
V: TRBV24-1
size: few
D: TRBD1
J: TRBJ1-1

CDR3: CASSSPRGTDTQYF
DNA: TGTGCCAGCAGTTCCCCAAGGGGCACAGATACGCAGTATTTT
V: TRBV28
size: many
D: NA
J: TRBJ2-3

CDR3: CSVGSSYSYEQYF
DNA: TGCAGCGTTGGGAGCAGTTACTCCTACGAGCAGTACTTC
V: TRBV29-1
size: NA
D: NA
J: TRBJ2-7

CDR3: CASSLAVSGSSEQFF
DNA: TGCGCCAGCAGCTTGGCGGTTAGCGGGAGCAGTGAGCAGTTCTTC
V: TRBV5-1
size: few
D: TRBD2
J: TRBJ2-1

CDR3: CAISATVSGNTIYF
DNA: TGTGCCATCAGTGCGACAGTCTCCGGAAACACCATATATTTT
V: TRBV10-3
size: few
D: NA
J: TRBJ1-3

CDR3: CASSLARGLSGLASQFF
DNA: TGTGCCAGCAGCTTAGCCAGGGGCCTTTCTGGACTAGCGTCCCAGTTCTTC
V: TRBV7-8
size: few
D: TRBD2
J: TRBJ2-1

CDR3: CASSYVGKDTQYF
DNA: TGTGCCAGCAGTTATGTGGGGAAGGATACGCAGTATTTT
V: TRBV6-1
size: many
D: NA
J: TRBJ2-3

CDR3: CASSPRTGSGETQYF
DNA: TGTGCCAGCAGCCCCCGGACAGGTTCGGGAGAGACCCAGTACTTC
V: TRBV9
size: few
D: TRBD1
J: TRBJ2-5

CDR3: CSARVGVYEQYF
DNA: TGCAGTGCTAGAGTGGGGGTCTACGAGCAGTACTTC
V: TRBV20-1
size: many
D: NA
J: TRBJ2-7

CDR3: CASSPTPTARDLGDTQYF
DNA: TGTGCCAGCAGTCCAACCCCGACAGCACGGGATTTGGGAGATACGCAGTATTTT
V: TRBV28
size: many
D: NA
J: TRBJ2-3

CDR3: CASSEGSFRDTQYF
DNA: TGTGCCAGCAGTGAGGGTAGCTTCAGAGATACGCAGTATTTT
V: TRBV6-1
size: many
D: NA
J: TRBJ2-3

CDR3: CASKEYEQYF
DNA: TGTGCCAGCAAGGAATACGAGCAGTACTTC
V: TRBV2
size: NA
D: NA
J: TRBJ2-7

CDR3: CASSTPGLVSGNTIYF
DNA: TGTGCCAGCAGTACCCCGGGACTCGTTTCTGGAAACACCATATATTTT
V: TRBV28
size: few
D: NA
J: TRBJ1-3